This T cell receptor beta chain was identified during a study of cytomegalovirus exposure and HLA in healthy donors. Whole-study context: An earlier analysis identified 110 million or so unique TCR beta sequences in some 170 million T cells.

Germline assignment: CDR1 LGHNA and CDR2 YSLEER. The germline V and J ends were trimmed by 0 bases and 3 bases, with 9 bases remaining between them. The CDR3 runs 15 residues. The PCR had 60 Vbeta and 13 Jbeta primers. TCRdb's table, derived via immunoSEQ multiplex PCR, lists solely in-frame clones and lacks some. The sample has fewer than 50,000 clones; less than 75% are singletons. Regarding donors, all were healthy bone marrow donors. Note on this clone: As yet, its antigen is unknown.

General observations from the study: Analyzed later, association rates of TCRs varied across HLA loci, with DRB1 most and HLA-C fewest. Across donors, presence/absence analyses took sequencing depth to be roughly uniform.

Sequenced input: PBMCs. The rearrangement uses TRBV4-3 and TRBJ2-1, with D perhaps matching TRBD2 (5 bases). The sequence derives from a man aged 60 to 69 in good health and CMV-seropositive. CDR3 loop: CASSQESGNYNEQFF. CDR3 DNA: TGCGCCAGCAGCCAAGAAAGCGGCAACTACAATGAGCAGTTCTTC.